This TCR beta chain was captured by sequencing in a study of Ad26.COV2.S vaccination and SARS-CoV-2 variants. Treatment: 15 to 20 received Ad26.COV2.S at low or high dose, single or two shots; 5 received placebo; per-sample allocation not given. After the first vaccine or placebo injection, samples were drawn on day 63. An Ad26 vector was used to express Wuhan-strain SARS-CoV-2 spike as the vaccine. The CDR3 is made up of 13 amino acids. V dropped 5 bases and J dropped 8; count of bases not matched to a gene: 5. CDR1 is LGHDT and CDR2 is YNNKEL in the germline V gene (reference sequence). TCRdb keeps only in-frame clones here, not all; method: immunoSEQ multiplex PCR. The sample has more than 300,000 clones; over 80% are singletons.

The sequenced sample was peripheral blood, obtained in a trial of Ad26.COV2.S vaccine versus placebo. This TCR was sampled from a person between 18 and 59 years old who received the Ad26.COV2.S COVID-19 vaccine or a placebo. This chain links TRBV3-1 (or the pseudogene TRBV3-2) with TRBJ1-4; TRBD1 matches 7 bases. In nucleotides, the CDR3 is TGTGCCAGCAGCTCCAGGGGGAGCGAAAAACTGTTTTTT. This sequence encodes CASSSRGSEKLFF.